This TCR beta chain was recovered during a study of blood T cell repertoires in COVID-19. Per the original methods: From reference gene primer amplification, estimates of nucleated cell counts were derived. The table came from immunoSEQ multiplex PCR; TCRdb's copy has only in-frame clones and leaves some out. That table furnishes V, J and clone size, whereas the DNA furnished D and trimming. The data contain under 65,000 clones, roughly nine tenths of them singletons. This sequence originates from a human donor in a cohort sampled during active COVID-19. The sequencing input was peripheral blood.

As DNA, the CDR3 is TGTGCCAGCAGCTTAATGCCCGTGGGACAGGGCACCTACGAGCAGTACTTC. It encodes CASSLMPVGQGTYEQYF. The chain carries TRBV11-2 and TRBJ2-7; TRBD1 agrees at 9 bases. The germline CDR1 and CDR2 sequences are SGHAT and FQNNGV. The V gene end was trimmed by 2 bases and the J gene end by 2 bases; junction bases not matched to a gene: 10. The CDR3 consists of 17 residues.